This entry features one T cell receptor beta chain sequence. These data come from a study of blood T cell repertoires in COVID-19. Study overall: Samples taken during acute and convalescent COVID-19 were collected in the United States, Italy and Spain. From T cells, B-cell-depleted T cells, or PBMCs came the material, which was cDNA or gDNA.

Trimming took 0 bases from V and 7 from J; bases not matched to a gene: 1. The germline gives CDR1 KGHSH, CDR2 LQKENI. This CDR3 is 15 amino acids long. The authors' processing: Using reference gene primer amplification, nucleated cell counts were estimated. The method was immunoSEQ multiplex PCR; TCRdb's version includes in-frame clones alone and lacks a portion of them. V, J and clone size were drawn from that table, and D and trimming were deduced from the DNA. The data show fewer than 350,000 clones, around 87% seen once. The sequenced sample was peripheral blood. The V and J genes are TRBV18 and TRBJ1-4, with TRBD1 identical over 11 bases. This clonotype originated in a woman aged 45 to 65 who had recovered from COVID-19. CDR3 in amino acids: CASSPPGQGVEKLFF. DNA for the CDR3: TGTGCCAGCTCACCACCGGGACAGGGGGTTGAAAAACTGTTTTTT.